This TCR beta chain is from a study of cytomegalovirus exposure and HLA in healthy donors. V shed 1 base and J 7 bases; nucleotides not matched to a gene: 4. In germline, CDR1 is GTSNPN, CDR2 SVGIG (reference sequence). This CDR3 is built from 14 residues. This clone was detected only a few times. The primer mix had 60 Vbeta and 13 Jbeta primers. Assay used: immunoSEQ multiplex PCR; TCRdb lists only in-frame clones, some missing. The sample shows 140,000 to 150,000 clones, roughly 10% of them seen only once. V is TRBV30 and J is TRBJ1-2; 12 bases are a match to TRBD1. This receptor was identified in a man aged 45 to 65 in good health and CMV-seronegative. Sequencing was done on a sample of PBMCs. CDR3 sequence reads: CAWSEWGQGAGYTF. For the CDR3, the DNA is TGTGCCTGGAGTGAATGGGGACAGGGGGCTGGCTACACCTTC. Full variable domain (rest looked up from reference TRBV30 and TRBJ1-2): SQTIHQWPATLVQPVGSPLSLECTVEGTSNPNLYWYRQAAGRGLQLLFYSVGIGQISSEVPQNLSASRPQDRQFILSSKKLLLSDSGFYLCAWSEWGQGAGYTFGSGTRLTVV.